Shown below are 29 T cell receptor beta chains from a single sample sequenced in a study of shared clonotypes between healthy human individuals (dated by TCRdb to 2018 to 2021). Receptor amplification or capture employed the immunoSEQ multiplex PCR assay. Entries here come from immuneACCESS through TCRdb and include only in-frame sequences with V and J called. Some clones fail to appear in such tables; in the studies checked, an unresolved V gene covers under half of the shortfall, and the cause of the remainder is unknown. Counted in this sample were over 1.4 million clones; roughly 96% of them appeared once. The leading ten clones occupy approximately 1.1% of the sample. What was sequenced was naive CD4+ T cells sorted from blood. Per the publication, the cell subset or site label means: CD45RA+ positively selected. The receptors were sampled from a man aged 25 to 40 in good health.

This clone has only a few counts. CDR3 residues: CASSERGLAGGEQFF. The CDR3 bases are TGTGCCAGCAGTGAAAGGGGACTAGCGGGAGGGGAGCAGTTCTTC. The chain joins TRBV6-1 to TRBJ2-1; the match to TRBD2 covers 16 bases. Germline V gene lookup returns CDR1 MNHNS and CDR2 SASEGT. The CDR3 contains 15 residues. J gave up 10 bases and V 2 bases, and 2 bases lay outside the gene matches.

CDR3 sequence: CASSSTDPYEQYF. The CDR3 DNA sequence: TGCGCCAGCAGCTCGACAGACCCCTACGAGCAGTACTTC. The chain is built from TRBV5-1 and TRBJ2-7; D perhaps matches TRBD1 (5 bases). CDR1 and CDR2 from the germline V gene are SGHRS and YFSETQ. The CDR3 is 13 residues long. V was cut by 3 bases and J by 2 bases, with 9 bases left in between.

This sequence joins TRBV4-3 and TRBJ2-1; 9 bases align to TRBD1. The CDR3 contains 16 residues. The germline gives CDR1 LGHNA, CDR2 YSLEER. V shed 2 bases and J 3 bases; nucleotides not matched to a gene: 5. CDR3 DNA: TGCGCCAGCAGCCAACTTACAGGGGGCGGCTACAATGAGCAGTTCTTC. Its protein is CASSQLTGGGYNEQFF.

The V and J genes are TRBV5-1 and TRBJ2-3; D is uncertain. V gave up 5 bases and J gave up 2 bases, with 6 bases separating them. CDR3 length equals 12 residues. Looked up from germline, CDR1 is SGHRS and CDR2 is YFSETQ. This chain's CDR3 is CASSGHTDTQYF. The CDR3 DNA follows: TGCGCCAGCAGTGGGCACACAGATACGCAGTATTTT.

This chain uses TRBV7-2 with TRBJ2-7, with a possible D match to TRBD2 (6 bases). Germline assignment: CDR1 SGHTA and CDR2 FQGNSA. The V gene lost 5 bases and the J gene lost 0 bases, with 14 bases spanning the gap. This CDR3 is 15 amino acids long. The CDR3 loop reads CASSHVAERSYEQYF. CDR3 nucleotides: TGTGCCAGCAGCCACGTAGCGGAGCGCTCCTACGAGCAGTACTTC.

The chain uses TRBV15 and TRBJ2-7; 13 bases match TRBD2. This CDR3 spans 20 amino acids. V lost 1 base and J lost 2; bases outside the gene matches: 14. Germline V gene lookup returns CDR1 LNHNV and CDR2 YYDKDF (reference sequence). The CDR3 is CATSRGTGTSGIGVPYEQYF. Here the CDR3 DNA reads TGTGCCACCAGCAGAGGTACCGGGACTAGCGGGATAGGGGTCCCCTACGAGCAGTACTTC. Based on the CDR3 plus reference TRBV15 and TRBJ2-7, the full variable domain is DAMVIQNPRYQVTQFGKPVTLSCSQTLNHNVMYWYQQKSSQAPKLLFHYYDKDFNNEADTPDNFQSRRPNTSFCFLDIRSPGLGDTAMYLCATSRGTGTSGIGVPYEQYFGPGTRLTVT.

J is TRBJ2-7 and V is TRBV5-4, with TRBD1 matching 7 bases. The CDR3 contains 15 residues. Trimming removed 7 bases from V and 2 bases from J; junction bases left unmatched: 12. Germline V gene lookup returns CDR1 SGHNT and CDR2 YYREEE (reference sequence). CDR3: CASSSPGTATYEQYF. The CDR3 DNA reads as TGTGCCAGCTCTTCACCCGGGACAGCCACCTACGAGCAGTACTTC.

This chain uses TRBV18 with TRBJ2-4, with D possibly TRBD1 on 6 matching bases. The CDR3 loop spans 15 amino acids. With 2 bases removed from V and 6 bases from J, the gap between germline ends came to 14 bases. Germline values: CDR1 KGHSH, CDR2 LQKENI. DNA of the CDR3: TGTGCCAGCTCACCATCGAAGGGGGTGGGAAACATTCAGTACTTC. Encoded protein: CASSPSKGVGNIQYF.

This chain connects TRBV6-1 to TRBJ2-7, with 7 bases that match TRBD1. The germline gives CDR1 MNHNS, CDR2 SASEGT. This CDR3 region has 14 residues. J was trimmed by 4 bases and V by 8 bases; bases with no gene match: 11. DNA of the CDR3: TGTGCCAGCCAAATCGACAGGGTTTCGTACGAGCAGTACTTC. Its translation is CASQIDRVSYEQYF.

The V gene is TRBV7-9, the J gene TRBJ2-2; 7 bases align to TRBD2. V dropped 3 bases and J dropped 3; count of bases not matched to a gene: 1. The CDR3 length is 14 residues. CDR1 SEHNR and CDR2 FQNEAQ come from the germline V gene (reference sequence). The DNA for the CDR3 is TGTGCCAGCAGCTTTCGGGGGGACACCGGGGAGCTGTTTTTT. This sequence encodes CASSFRGDTGELFF.

Points on this clone: The sample holds other DNA sequences that translate to the same CDR3. The chain carries TRBV19 and TRBJ2-7; 8 bases are a match to TRBD1. With 6 bases clipped from V and 2 bases from J, the junction kept 6 bases outside the gene matches. Germline loops: CDR1 LNHDA, CDR2 SQIVND (reference sequence). The CDR3 sequence is 14 residues long. This CDR3 is CASSPQGAPYEQYF. In DNA, the CDR3 is TGTGCCAGTAGCCCGCAGGGGGCCCCCTACGAGCAGTACTTC.

This chain links TRBV5-1 with TRBJ1-4; no definite D call. CDR1 is SGHRS and CDR2 is YFSETQ in the germline V gene. The V end lost 4 bases, the J end lost 0 bases, and 10 bases lay between the germline ends. The CDR3 is 15 residues long. The CDR3 reads CASSRQGTTNEKLFF. The CDR3 DNA reads TGCGCCAGCAGCCGGCAAGGAACAACTAATGAAAAACTGTTTTTT.

The chain carries TRBV7-9 and TRBJ2-7; TRBD2 aligns across 11 bases. This CDR3 contains 14 residues. Germline trimming cut 4 bases from V and 7 bases from J; bases unmatched to any gene: 6. CDR1 is SEHNR and CDR2 is FQNEAQ in the germline V gene (reference sequence). The CDR3 is CASSSSGGTGEQYF. Here the CDR3 DNA reads TGTGCCAGCAGCTCTAGCGGGGGGACGGGGGAGCAGTACTTC.

This chain joins TRBV4-3 and TRBJ1-4; no reliable D call. V lost 0 bases, J lost 8 bases, and 16 bases lay in between. Germline V gene lookup returns CDR1 LGHNA and CDR2 YSLEER. This CDR3 region has 16 residues. The CDR3 DNA is TGCGCCAGCAGCCAAGATAGTAGTCCTGTAGGGGAAAAACTGTTTTTT. Translated, it gives CASSQDSSPVGEKLFF.

This chain joins TRBV7-9 and TRBJ2-2, with D perhaps given as TRBD1 or TRBD2 (5 bases each). Per germline, CDR1 SEHNR and CDR2 FQNEAQ (reference sequence). V was pared by 3 bases and J by 3 bases, with 11 bases between. The CDR3 runs to 15 residues. The CDR3 nucleotides are TGTGCCAGCAGCTTTGGCAAGGGACACACCGGGGAGCTGTTTTTT. Its protein product is CASSFGKGHTGELFF.

The chain is built from TRBV28 and TRBJ2-1; 7 bases match TRBD1. The length of the CDR3 is 18 residues. Looked up from germline, CDR1 is MDHEN and CDR2 is SYDVKM. Trimming cost V 2 bases and J 0 bases; bases outside gene matches: 10. The CDR3: CASSLSWGQLSSYNEQFF. DNA for the CDR3: TGTGCCAGCAGTTTAAGTTGGGGACAGTTAAGCTCCTACAATGAGCAGTTCTTC.

This chain joins TRBV10-3 and TRBJ1-2; TRBD1 might be the D (5 bases). The CDR3 is 12 amino acids. Germline CDR1 and CDR2: ENHRY and SYGVKD. The V end was cut by 4 bases, the J end by 7 bases, with 10 bases between. The CDR3 reads CAISVAGRGYTF. The CDR3, as DNA: TGTGCCATCAGTGTAGCAGGGCGTGGCTACACCTTC.

The chain carries TRBV5-1 and TRBJ1-3; D ambiguous. Trimming left V 0 bases short and J 2 bases short, with 9 bases between. This CDR3 comprises 15 residues. Germline V lookup: CDR1 SGHRS, CDR2 YFSETQ. DNA for the CDR3: TGCGCCAGCAGCTTGGTGGTAGGTCCTGGAAACACCATATATTTT. Translated, it gives CASSLVVGPGNTIYF.

CDR3 DNA: TGTGCCAGCAGTGAAGAAGGGATGGGCGGGGAGCTGTTTTTT. It encodes CASSEEGMGGELFF. The chain links TRBV2 to TRBJ2-2; D call uncertain. The CDR3 is made up of 14 amino acids. Trimming shortened V by 1 base and J by 7 bases, and 10 bases separated the two germline ends. Germline CDR1 and CDR2: SNHLY and FYNNEI.

The chain's CDR3 is CASSTPGTPTGELFF. The CDR3 DNA reads TGTGCCAGCTCCACCCCCGGGACCCCCACGGGGGAGCTGTTTTTT. J is TRBJ2-2 and V is TRBV28; perhaps D is TRBD1 or TRBD2 (5 bases each). Trimming took 8 bases from V and 8 from J, leaving 21 bases between them. In germline, CDR1 is MDHEN, CDR2 SYDVKM. This CDR3 spans 15 amino acids.

The CDR3 is CASSYSDSYNEQFF. The CDR3, as DNA: TGTGCCAGCAGCTACAGCGACAGCTACAATGAGCAGTTCTTC. The chain recombines TRBV7-3 with TRBJ2-1; tentatively, D is TRBD1 (5 bases). The CDR3 runs to 14 residues. The V end was cut by 4 bases, the J end by 3 bases, with 10 bases between. Germline V gene data show CDR1 as SGHTA and CDR2 as FQGTGA.

This clone is a singleton in its sample. The CDR3 is CASSYTGTAFF. The CDR3 coding sequence is TGTGCCAGCAGTTATACAGGGACGGCTTTCTTT. The chain links TRBV2 to TRBJ1-1; D is perhaps TRBD1 (6 bases). Germline CDR1 and CDR2: SNHLY and FYNNEI. Trimming removed 5 bases from V and 11 bases from J, with 12 bases in between. CDR3 length equals 11 residues.

This chain uses TRBV19 with TRBJ1-5; 7 nucleotides match TRBD1. The CDR3 consists of 17 residues. The trim removed 7 bases at V and 0 bases at J, leaving 12 bases unmatched. Germline assignment: CDR1 LNHDA and CDR2 SQIVND (reference sequence). The CDR3 bases are TGTGCCAGTATACGGGACAGCCGAAAACATAGCAATCAGCCCCAGCATTTT. Translated, it gives CASIRDSRKHSNQPQHF. Looking up the rest from reference TRBV19 and TRBJ1-5 gives the full variable domain: DGGITQSPKYLFRKEGQNVTLSCEQNLNHDAMYWYRQDPGQGLRLIYYSQIVNDFQKGDIAEGYSVSREKKESFPLTVTSAQKNPTAFYLCASIRDSRKHSNQPQHFGDGTRLSIL.

The V call is TRBV18, the J call TRBJ2-3; no clear D gene. Germline CDR1 reads KGHSH; CDR2 reads LQKENI. The CDR3 length is 13 residues. V dropped 4 bases and J dropped 2 bases, with 7 bases sitting between them. The CDR3 DNA reads TGTGCCAGCTCACTCGATATCACAGATACGCAGTATTTT. It encodes CASSLDITDTQYF. Looking up the rest from reference TRBV18 and TRBJ2-3 gives the full variable domain: NAGVMQNPRHLVRRRGQEARLRCSPMKGHSHVYWYRQLPEEGLKFMVYLQKENIIDESGMPKERFSAEFPKEGPSILRIQQVVRGDSAAYFCASSLDITDTQYFGPGTRLTVL.

This rearrangement joins TRBV5-1 to TRBJ2-6; the D gene is possibly TRBD2 (6 bases). V was pared by 4 bases and J by 1 base, with 18 bases between. The CDR3 is made up of 18 amino acids. The germline gives CDR1 SGHRS, CDR2 YFSETQ. The CDR3 reads CASSPGDLNPSGANVLTF. DNA of the CDR3: TGCGCCAGCAGCCCGGGGGACCTAAACCCATCTGGGGCCAACGTCCTGACTTTC.

The CDR3 DNA reads TGTGCCAGCAGCTTCCGGGCCCTCACCGGACGGCATGAAAAACTGTTTTTT. Translated, it gives CASSFRALTGRHEKLFF. V gene TRBV5-6 combines with J gene TRBJ1-4; no reliable D call. Trimming took off 2 bases at V and 6 bases at J, with 20 bases between the two ends. The CDR3 consists of 17 residues. CDR1 is SGHDT and CDR2 is YYEEEE in the germline V gene.

The chain is built from TRBV2 and TRBJ2-7; 16 nucleotides line up with TRBD2. Germline V gives CDR1 SNHLY, CDR2 FYNNEI. There are 18 residues in the CDR3. J was trimmed by 1 base and V by 6 bases; bases with no gene match: 9. This chain's CDR3 is CASRAGLAGGPTSYEQYF. The CDR3 DNA reads TGTGCCAGCAGGGCGGGACTAGCGGGAGGGCCTACGTCCTACGAGCAGTACTTC.

This clone was observed once. DNA of the CDR3: TGTGCCAGCAGCTCTAAGCGAGGGGACACAGATACGCAGTATTTT. Amino acid sequence: CASSSKRGDTDTQYF. The rearrangement uses TRBV5-4 and TRBJ2-3; D tentatively reads TRBD1 or TRBD2 (5 bases each). Trimming took 3 bases from V and 2 from J, leaving 13 bases between them. Germline CDR1 and CDR2: SGHNT and YYREEE (reference sequence). CDR3 length equals 15 residues.

The chain recombines TRBV6-1 with TRBJ2-7; maybe TRBD2 (6 bases). Trimming left V 3 bases short and J 2 bases short, with 11 bases between. This CDR3 is 14 amino acids long. Germline V gene data show CDR1 as MNHNS and CDR2 as SASEGT. The CDR3 DNA is TGTGCCAGCAGTGATTCGTGGGGGGCCTACGAGCAGTACTTC. Protein product: CASSDSWGAYEQYF.